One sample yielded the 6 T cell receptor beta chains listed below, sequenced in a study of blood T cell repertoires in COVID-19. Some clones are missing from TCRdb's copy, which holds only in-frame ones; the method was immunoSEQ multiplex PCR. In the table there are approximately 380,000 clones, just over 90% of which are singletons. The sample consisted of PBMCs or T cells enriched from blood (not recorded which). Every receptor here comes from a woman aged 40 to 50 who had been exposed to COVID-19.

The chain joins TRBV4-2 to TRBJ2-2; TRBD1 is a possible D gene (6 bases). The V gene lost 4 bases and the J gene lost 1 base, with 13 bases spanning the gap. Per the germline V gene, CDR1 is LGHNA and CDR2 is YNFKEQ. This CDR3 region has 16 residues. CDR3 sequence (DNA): TGTGCCAGCAGCCCTCAGGGGCAACTGAACACCGGGGAGCTGTTTTTT. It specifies CASSPQGQLNTGELFF.

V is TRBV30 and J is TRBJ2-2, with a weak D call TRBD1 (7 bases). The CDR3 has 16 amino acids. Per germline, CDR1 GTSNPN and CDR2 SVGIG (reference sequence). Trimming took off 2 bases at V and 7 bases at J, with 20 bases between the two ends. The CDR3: CAWSLFAGGPNGELFF. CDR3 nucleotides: TGTGCCTGGAGTCTCTTCGCAGGGGGGCCTAACGGGGAGCTGTTTTTT.

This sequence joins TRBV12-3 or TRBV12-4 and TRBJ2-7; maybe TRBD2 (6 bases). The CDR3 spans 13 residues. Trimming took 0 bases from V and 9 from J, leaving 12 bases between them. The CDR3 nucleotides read TGTGCCAGCAGTTTAGCTGGACAAGCGGGGCAGTACTTC. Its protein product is CASSLAGQAGQYF.

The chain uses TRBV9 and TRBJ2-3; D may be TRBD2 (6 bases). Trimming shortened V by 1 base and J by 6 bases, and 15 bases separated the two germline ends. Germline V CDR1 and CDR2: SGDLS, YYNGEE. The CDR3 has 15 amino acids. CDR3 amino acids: CASSVPDYISDTQYF. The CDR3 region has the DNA TGTGCCAGCAGCGTACCGGACTACATCTCCGATACGCAGTATTTT. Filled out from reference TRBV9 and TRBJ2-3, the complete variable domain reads DSGVTQTPKHLITATGQRVTLRCSPRSGDLSVYWYQQSLDQGLQFLIQYYNGEERAKGNILERFSAQQFPDLHSELNLSSLELGDSALYFCASSVPDYISDTQYFGPGTRLTVL.

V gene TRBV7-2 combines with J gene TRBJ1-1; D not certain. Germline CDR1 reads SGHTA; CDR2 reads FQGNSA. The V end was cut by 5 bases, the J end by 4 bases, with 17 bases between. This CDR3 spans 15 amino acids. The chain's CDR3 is CASSRDSVVSTEAFF. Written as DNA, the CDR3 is TGTGCCAGCAGCCGGGATTCGGTGGTGAGCACTGAAGCTTTCTTT.

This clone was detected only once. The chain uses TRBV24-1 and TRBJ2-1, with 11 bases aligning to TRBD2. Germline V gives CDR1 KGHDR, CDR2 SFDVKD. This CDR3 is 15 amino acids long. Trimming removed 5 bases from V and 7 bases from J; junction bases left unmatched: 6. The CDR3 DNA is TGTGCCACCAGTGTAGCGGGAGGGCCCTGGAATGAGCAGTTCTTC. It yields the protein CATSVAGGPWNEQFF.